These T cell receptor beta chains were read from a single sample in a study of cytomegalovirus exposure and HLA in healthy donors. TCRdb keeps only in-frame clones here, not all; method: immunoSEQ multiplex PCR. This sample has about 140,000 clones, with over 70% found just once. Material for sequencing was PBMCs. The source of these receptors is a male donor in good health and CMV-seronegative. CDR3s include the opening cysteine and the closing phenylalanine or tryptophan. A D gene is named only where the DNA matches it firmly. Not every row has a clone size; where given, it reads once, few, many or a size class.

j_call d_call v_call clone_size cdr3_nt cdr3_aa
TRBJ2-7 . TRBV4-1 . TGCGCCAGCAGCGAAGAGTTGTGGAGTCCCTACGAGCAGTACTTC CASSEELWSPYEQYF
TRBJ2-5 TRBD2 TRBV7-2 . TGTGCCAGCAGCTTAGATCTAGCGGGGGGGCCCCTGTACTTC CASSLDLAGGPLYF
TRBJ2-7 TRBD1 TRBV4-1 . TGCGCCAGCACCTCTTGGGGGACAGGCTCCTACGAGCAGTACTTC CASTSWGTGSYEQYF
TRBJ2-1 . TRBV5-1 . TGCGCCAGCAGCTTGGCCGGTTTGGGAGCGGCGTCCTACAATGAGCAGTTCTTC CASSLAGLGAASYNEQFF
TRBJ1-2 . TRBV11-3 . TGTGCCAGCAGCTCACACACAGGAGTTCGGGGCTACACCTTC CASSSHTGVRGYTF
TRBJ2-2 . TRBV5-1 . TGCGCCAGCAGCTCAACGGGACATCAGAACACCGGGGAGCTGTTTTTT CASSSTGHQNTGELFF
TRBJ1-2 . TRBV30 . TGTGCCTGGACCGGGGGAGGGTATGGCTACACCTTC CAWTGGGYGYTF
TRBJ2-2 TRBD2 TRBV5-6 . TGTGCCAGCAGCTTAGTAACTAGCGGGGTGAACACCGGGGAGCTGTTTTTT CASSLVTSGVNTGELFF
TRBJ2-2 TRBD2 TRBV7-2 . TGTGCCAGCAGCTTACGCTCTAGCGGGGGGACCGGGGAGCTGTTTTTT CASSLRSSGGTGELFF
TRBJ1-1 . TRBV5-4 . TGTGCCAGCAGCTTGGATCGGGACACTGAAGCTTTCTTT CASSLDRDTEAFF
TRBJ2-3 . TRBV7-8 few TGTGCCAGCAGCTTACCAGGGTCGGATACGCAGTATTTT CASSLPGSDTQYF
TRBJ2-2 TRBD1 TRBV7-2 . TGTGCCAGCAGCTCCGGACAGGGGTGGACCGGGGAGCTGTTTTTT CASSSGQGWTGELFF
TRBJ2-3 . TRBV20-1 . TGCAGTGCCTCTGGGAGAAATACGCAGTATTTT CSASGRNTQYF
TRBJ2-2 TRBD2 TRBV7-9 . TGTGCCAGCGGCTACGGACTAGCGGGCTCGAACACCGGGGAGCTGTTTTTT CASGYGLAGSNTGELFF
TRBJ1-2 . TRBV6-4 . TGTGCCAGCGGTCCTGTGCAGAGTCTAGCGAACTATGGCTACACCTTC CASGPVQSLANYGYTF
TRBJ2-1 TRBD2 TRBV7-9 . TGTGCCAGCAGCTTAGGGGCAGGGAGGGAGGATGAGCAGTTCTTC CASSLGAGREDEQFF
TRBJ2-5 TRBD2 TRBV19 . TGTGCCAGTAGTATAGAGGCTAGCGGGGGAGGGACCCAGTACTTC CASSIEASGGGTQYF